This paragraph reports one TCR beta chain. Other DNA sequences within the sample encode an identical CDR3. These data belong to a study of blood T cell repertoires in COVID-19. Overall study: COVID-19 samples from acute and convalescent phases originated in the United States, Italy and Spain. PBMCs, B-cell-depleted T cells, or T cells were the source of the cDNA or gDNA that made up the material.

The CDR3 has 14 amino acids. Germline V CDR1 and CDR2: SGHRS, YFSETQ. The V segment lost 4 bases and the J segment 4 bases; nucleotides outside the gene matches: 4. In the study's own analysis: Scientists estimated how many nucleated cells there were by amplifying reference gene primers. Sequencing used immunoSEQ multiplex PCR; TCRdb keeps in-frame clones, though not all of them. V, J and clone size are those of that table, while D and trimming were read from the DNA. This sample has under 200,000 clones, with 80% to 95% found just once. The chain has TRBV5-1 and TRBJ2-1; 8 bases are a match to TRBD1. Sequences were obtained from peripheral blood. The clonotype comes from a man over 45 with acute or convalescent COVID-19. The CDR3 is CASSTGQEYNEQFF. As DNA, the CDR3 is TGCGCCAGCAGCACGGGACAGGAGTACAATGAGCAGTTCTTC.